This T cell receptor (beta chain) was documented in a study of response to subunit inactivated influenza vaccine. The CDR3 is 11 amino acids. Germline V gene lookup returns CDR1 SNHLY and CDR2 FYNNEI. Trimming stripped 5 bases from V and 6 bases from J, with 8 bases between. Study results and caveats: The study's authors posited that every seasonal influenza vaccination enlists few new T cells.

On this clonotype: The target antigen is unknown.

TCRdb re-analysed the RT-PCR reads in MiXCR, keeping a single row per CDR3 protein. The table includes roughly 700,000 distinct CDR3 sequences, approximately 15% detected once. This sequence originates from a man over 45 who received an inactivated influenza vaccine. The sequenced sample was PBMCs from blood, obtained about 14 days before vaccination. The chain couples TRBV2 to TRBJ2-7; D gene uncertain. Here the CDR3 reads CASSTRAEQYF. The CDR3 bases are TGTGCCAGCAGTACAAGGGCCGAGCAGTACTTC.